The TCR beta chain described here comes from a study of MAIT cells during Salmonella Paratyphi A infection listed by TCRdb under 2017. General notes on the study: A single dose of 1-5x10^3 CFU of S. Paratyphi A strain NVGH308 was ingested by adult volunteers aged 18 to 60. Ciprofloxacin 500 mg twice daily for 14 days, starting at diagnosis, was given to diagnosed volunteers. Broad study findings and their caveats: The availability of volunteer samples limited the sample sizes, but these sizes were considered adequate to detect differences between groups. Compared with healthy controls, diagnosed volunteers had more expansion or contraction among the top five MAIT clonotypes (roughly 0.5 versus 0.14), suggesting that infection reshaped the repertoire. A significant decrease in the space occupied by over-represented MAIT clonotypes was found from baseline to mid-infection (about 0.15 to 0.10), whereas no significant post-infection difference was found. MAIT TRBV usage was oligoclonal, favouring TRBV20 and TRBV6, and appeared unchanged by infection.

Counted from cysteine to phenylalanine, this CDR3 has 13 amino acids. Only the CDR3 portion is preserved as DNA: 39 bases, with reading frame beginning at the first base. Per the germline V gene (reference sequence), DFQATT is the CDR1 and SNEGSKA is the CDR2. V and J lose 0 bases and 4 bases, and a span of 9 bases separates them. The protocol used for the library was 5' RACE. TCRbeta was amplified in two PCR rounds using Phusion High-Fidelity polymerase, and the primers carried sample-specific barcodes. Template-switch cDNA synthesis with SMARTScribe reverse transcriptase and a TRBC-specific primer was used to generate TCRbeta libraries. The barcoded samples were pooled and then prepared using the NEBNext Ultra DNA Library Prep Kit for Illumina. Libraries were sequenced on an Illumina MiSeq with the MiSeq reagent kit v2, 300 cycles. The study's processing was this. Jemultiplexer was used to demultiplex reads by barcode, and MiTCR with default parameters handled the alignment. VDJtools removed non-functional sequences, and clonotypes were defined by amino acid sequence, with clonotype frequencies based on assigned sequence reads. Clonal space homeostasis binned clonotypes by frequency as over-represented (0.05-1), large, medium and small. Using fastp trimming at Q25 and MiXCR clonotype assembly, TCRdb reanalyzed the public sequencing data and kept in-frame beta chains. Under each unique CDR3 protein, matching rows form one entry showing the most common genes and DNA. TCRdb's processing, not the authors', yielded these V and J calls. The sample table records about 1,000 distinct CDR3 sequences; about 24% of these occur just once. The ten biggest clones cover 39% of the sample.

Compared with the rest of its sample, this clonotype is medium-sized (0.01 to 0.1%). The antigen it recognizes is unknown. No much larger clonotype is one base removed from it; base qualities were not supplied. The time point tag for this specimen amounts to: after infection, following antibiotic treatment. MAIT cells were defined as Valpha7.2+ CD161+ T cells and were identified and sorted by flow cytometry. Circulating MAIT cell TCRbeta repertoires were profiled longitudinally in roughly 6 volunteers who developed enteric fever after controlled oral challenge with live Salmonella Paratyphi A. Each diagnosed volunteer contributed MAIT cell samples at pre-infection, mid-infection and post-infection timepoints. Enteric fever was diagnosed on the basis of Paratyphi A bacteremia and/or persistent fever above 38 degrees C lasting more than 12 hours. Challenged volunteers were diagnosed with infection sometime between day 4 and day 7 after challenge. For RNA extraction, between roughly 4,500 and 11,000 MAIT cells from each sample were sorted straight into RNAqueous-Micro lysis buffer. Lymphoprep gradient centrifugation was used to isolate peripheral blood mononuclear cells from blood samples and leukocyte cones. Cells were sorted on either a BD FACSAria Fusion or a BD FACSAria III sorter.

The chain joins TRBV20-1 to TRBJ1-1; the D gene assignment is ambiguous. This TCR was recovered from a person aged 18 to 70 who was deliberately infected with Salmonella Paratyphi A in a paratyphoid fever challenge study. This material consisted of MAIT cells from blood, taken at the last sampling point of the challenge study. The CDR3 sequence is CSARDLDGTEAFF. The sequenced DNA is TGCAGTGCTAGAGACTTGGATGGCACTGAAGCTTTCTTT.